What follows are 7 T cell receptor beta chains derived from one specimen sequenced in a study of blood T cell repertoires in COVID-19. Sequenced by immunoSEQ multiplex PCR; TCRdb stores in-frame clones only, minus some. The sample carries around 250,000 clones, roughly 84% recorded once. The source material was peripheral blood. Receptors were obtained from a human donor in a cohort sampled during active COVID-19.

The chain joins TRBV4-2 to TRBJ2-3, with 8 bases identical to TRBD2. The CDR3 spans 16 residues. V was clipped by 4 bases and J by 3 bases; unmatched bases: 9. Per the germline V gene, CDR1 is LGHNA and CDR2 is YNFKEQ. CDR3 in amino acids: CASSPSAPGGTDTQYF. CDR3 sequence (DNA): TGTGCCAGCAGCCCTTCAGCCCCGGGGGGGACAGATACGCAGTATTTT.

The chain links TRBV19 to TRBJ2-5, with D perhaps TRBD2 (6 bases). Germline lookup yields CDR1 LNHDA and CDR2 SQIVND (reference sequence). V lost 3 bases and J lost 5, with 13 bases in between. This CDR3 has 14 residues. The CDR3 region has the DNA TGTGCCAGTAGTATTCCCGGGGGATGGGAGACCCAGTACTTC. Amino acid sequence: CASSIPGGWETQYF.

This chain joins TRBV7-2 and TRBJ2-2; maybe TRBD1 (6 bases). Germline V lookup: CDR1 SGHTA, CDR2 FQGNSA. The CDR3 sequence is 14 residues long. The V end was cut by 4 bases, the J end by 7 bases, with 13 bases between. The CDR3 loop is CASSYGQGNGELFF. For the CDR3, the DNA is TGTGCCAGCAGCTACGGGCAGGGGAACGGGGAGCTGTTTTTT.

The J gene is TRBJ2-5, the V gene TRBV29-1; D is unresolved. The CDR3 length is 15 residues. Germline values: CDR1 SQVTM, CDR2 ANQGSEA. V lost 7 bases to trimming and J lost 1 base, with 19 bases between them. CDR3 region: CSAYSGLGSQETQYF. CDR3 nucleotide sequence: TGCAGCGCCTACTCCGGTCTAGGTTCCCAAGAGACCCAGTACTTC. Complete variable domain (other parts from reference TRBV29-1 and TRBJ2-5): SAVISQKPSRDICQRGTSLTIQCQVDSQVTMMFWYRQQPGQSLTLIATANQGSEATYESGFVIDKFPISRPNLTFSTLTVSNMSPEDSSIYLCSAYSGLGSQETQYFGPGTRLLVL.

The chain's CDR3 is CASSLDPPGQGAEAFF. As DNA, the CDR3 is TGTGCCAGCAGTTTAGACCCTCCGGGACAGGGGGCTGAAGCTTTCTTT. This chain joins TRBV27 and TRBJ1-1, with 11 bases aligning to TRBD1. Trimming removed 2 bases from V and 6 bases from J; junction bases left unmatched: 8. The CDR3 totals 16 residues. Germline V gene lookup returns CDR1 MNHEY and CDR2 SMNVEV (reference sequence).

J is TRBJ2-5 and V is TRBV3-1 (or the pseudogene TRBV3-2), with D hard to call. Germline loops: CDR1 LGHDT, CDR2 YNNKEL (reference sequence). V lost 2 bases, J lost 7 bases, and 8 bases lay in between. The CDR3 has 12 residues. CDR3 protein: CASSQHGGTQYF. DNA of the CDR3: TGTGCCAGCAGCCAACACGGCGGGACCCAGTACTTC.

The rearrangement uses TRBV19 and TRBJ2-5, with D hard to call. The CDR3 spans 14 residues. V lost 4 bases and J 9 bases, leaving 18 bases between the germline ends. The germline gives CDR1 LNHDA, CDR2 SQIVND (reference sequence). This chain's CDR3 is CASSSSPLSRAQYF. The CDR3 nucleotides read TGTGCCAGTAGTAGTAGTCCTCTCTCCCGGGCCCAGTACTTC.